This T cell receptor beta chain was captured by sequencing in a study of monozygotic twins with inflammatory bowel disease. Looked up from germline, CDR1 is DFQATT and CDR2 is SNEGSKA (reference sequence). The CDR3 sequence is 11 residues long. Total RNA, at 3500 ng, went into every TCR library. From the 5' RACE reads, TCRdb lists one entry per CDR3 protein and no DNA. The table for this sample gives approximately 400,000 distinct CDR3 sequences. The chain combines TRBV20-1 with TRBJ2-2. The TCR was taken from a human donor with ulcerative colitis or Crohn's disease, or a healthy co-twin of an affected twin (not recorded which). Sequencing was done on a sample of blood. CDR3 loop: CSLDRFGELFF.